This T cell receptor (beta chain) was retrieved from a study of T-cell reconstitution after alpha-beta-depleted transplantation in children. The TCRbeta library incorporated unique molecular identifiers. TCRdb re-called the PCR reads through MiXCR, storing one row per CDR3 protein. The sample shows 230,000 or so distinct CDR3 sequences, over 9.5% of them seen only once. Trimming left V 6 bases short and J 4 bases short, with 7 bases between. The CDR3 runs 12 residues. From germline, CDR1 is WSHSY and CDR2 SAAADI. The table lists this clonotype with many counts. The sequence came from a human donor who donated a stem cell graft to a child with SCID. Sequenced material: PBMCs from the stem cell graft donor, taken from the stem cell graft. The chain joins TRBV10-2 to TRBJ1-5; unclear D gene. This CDR3 is CASSPVNQPQHF. The CDR3 coding sequence is TGCGCCAGCAGCCCGGTGAATCAGCCCCAGCATTTT.